This T cell receptor beta chain was obtained from a study of cytomegalovirus exposure and HLA in healthy donors. Healthy bone marrow donors formed the donor group. The study, taken as a whole, reports: The majority of TCR sequences were rare, yet some public TCRs appeared in many donors.

About this clone: Its antigen is undetermined.

PCR employed 60 Vbeta and 13 Jbeta primers. The method was immunoSEQ multiplex PCR; TCRdb's version includes in-frame clones alone and lacks a portion of them. The top ten clones hold roughly 1.4% of a sample with 150,000 to 170,000 clones, about 68% of them seen once. Trimming took off 7 bases at V and 7 bases at J, with 13 bases between the two ends. The V gene's germline CDR1 is KGHSH and CDR2 LQKENI. CDR3 length equals 12 residues. V usage is TRBV18 and J usage is TRBJ2-5; maybe TRBD2 (6 bases). Material for sequencing was PBMCs. The TCR comes from a man aged 18 to 30 in good health and CMV-seronegative. CDR3 region: CASLPTGGTQYF. Here the CDR3 DNA reads TGTGCCAGCTTACCTACCGGGGGGACCCAGTACTTC.